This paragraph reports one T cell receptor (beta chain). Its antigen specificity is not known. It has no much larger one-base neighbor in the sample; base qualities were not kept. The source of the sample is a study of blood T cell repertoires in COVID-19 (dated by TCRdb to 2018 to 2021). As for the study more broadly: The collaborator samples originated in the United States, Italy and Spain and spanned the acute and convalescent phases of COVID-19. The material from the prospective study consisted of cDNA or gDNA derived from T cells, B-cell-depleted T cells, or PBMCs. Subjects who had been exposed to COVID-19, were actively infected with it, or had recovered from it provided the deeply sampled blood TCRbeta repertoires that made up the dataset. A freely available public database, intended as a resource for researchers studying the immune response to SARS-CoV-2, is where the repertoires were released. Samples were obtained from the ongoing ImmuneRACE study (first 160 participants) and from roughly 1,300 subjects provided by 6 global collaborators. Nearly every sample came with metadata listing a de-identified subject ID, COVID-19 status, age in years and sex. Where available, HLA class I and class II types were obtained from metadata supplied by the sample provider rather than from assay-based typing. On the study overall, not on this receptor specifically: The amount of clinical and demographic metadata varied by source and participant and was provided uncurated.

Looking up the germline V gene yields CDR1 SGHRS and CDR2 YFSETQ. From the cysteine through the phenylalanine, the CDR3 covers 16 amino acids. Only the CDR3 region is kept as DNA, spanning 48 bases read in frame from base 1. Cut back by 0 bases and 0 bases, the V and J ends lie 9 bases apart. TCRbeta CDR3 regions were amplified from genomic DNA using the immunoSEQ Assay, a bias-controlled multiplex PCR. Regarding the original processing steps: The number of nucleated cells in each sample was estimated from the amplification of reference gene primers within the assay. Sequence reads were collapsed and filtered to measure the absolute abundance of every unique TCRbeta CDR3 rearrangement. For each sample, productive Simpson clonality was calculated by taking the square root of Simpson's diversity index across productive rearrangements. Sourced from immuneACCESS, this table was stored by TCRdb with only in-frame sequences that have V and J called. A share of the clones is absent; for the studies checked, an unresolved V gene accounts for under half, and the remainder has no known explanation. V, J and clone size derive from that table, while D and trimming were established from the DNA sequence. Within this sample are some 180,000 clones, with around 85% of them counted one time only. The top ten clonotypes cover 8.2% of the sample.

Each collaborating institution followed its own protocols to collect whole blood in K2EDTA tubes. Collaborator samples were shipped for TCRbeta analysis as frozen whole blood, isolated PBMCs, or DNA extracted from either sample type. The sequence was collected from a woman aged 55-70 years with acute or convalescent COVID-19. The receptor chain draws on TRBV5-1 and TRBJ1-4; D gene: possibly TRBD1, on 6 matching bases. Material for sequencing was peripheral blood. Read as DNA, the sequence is TGCGCCAGCAGCTTGGCCGGGACAACAACTAATGAAAAACTGTTTTTT. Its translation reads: CASSLAGTTTNEKLFF.